The clone carrying this T cell receptor (beta chain) was counted between two and nine times. There are 15 residues in the CDR3. Per the germline V gene, CDR1 is MDHEN and CDR2 is SYDVKM. J gave up 2 bases and V 6 bases, and 9 bases lay outside the gene matches. The sample belongs to a study of radiation and T cells in renal cell carcinoma. As for the study in general: Nephrectomy followed 15 Gy stereotactic body radiation by 4 weeks.

The sample's time point: blood 2 weeks post-SBRT. Noted treatment: 15 Gy SBRT to primary tumor, nephrectomy 4 weeks later. Data came from immunoSEQ multiplex PCR; TCRdb stores just in-frame clones and leaves some out. The sample has 100,000 to 150,000 clones; about 81% are singletons. The material was blood, obtained from a patient whose treatment included radiotherapy and nephrectomy. The sequence was obtained from a woman aged 55-69 years with renal cell carcinoma. The chain uses TRBV28 and TRBJ2-7; TRBD2 matches at 8 bases. In DNA form, the CDR3 reads TGTGCCAGCAGCCGAGGGCTAGCGGGCGCCTACGAGCAGTACTTC. Protein: CASSRGLAGAYEQYF.